This T cell receptor beta chain was identified during a study of T cell responses to AZD1222 COVID-19 vaccine. General study findings and limits: Seropositive AZD1222 recipients at baseline numbered only five to seven. Without day 14 samples, only post-peak T cell repertoires were studied. Dominant at 160-218 and 743-854, vaccine-associated CD4 TCRs also spanned spike.

Profiling relied on immunoSEQ multiplex PCR, and the TCRdb table lists in-frame clones only, not all of them. Here the sample spans over 100,000 clones, approximately 90% being singletons. V lost 0 bases and J lost 0, with 7 bases in between. Germline loops: CDR1 SGHDT, CDR2 YYEEEE. The CDR3 length is 16 residues. Details on this clone: Antigen unknown.

The specimen comprised peripheral blood, sampled on day 0 of AZD1222 vaccination. This TCR was recovered from an adult in good health. The chain has TRBV5-6 and TRBJ2-6; D gene unclear. CDR3 DNA: TGTGCCAGCAGCTTGGGTGTTTTCTCTGGGGCCAACGTCCTGACTTTC. Translated, it gives CASSLGVFSGANVLTF.